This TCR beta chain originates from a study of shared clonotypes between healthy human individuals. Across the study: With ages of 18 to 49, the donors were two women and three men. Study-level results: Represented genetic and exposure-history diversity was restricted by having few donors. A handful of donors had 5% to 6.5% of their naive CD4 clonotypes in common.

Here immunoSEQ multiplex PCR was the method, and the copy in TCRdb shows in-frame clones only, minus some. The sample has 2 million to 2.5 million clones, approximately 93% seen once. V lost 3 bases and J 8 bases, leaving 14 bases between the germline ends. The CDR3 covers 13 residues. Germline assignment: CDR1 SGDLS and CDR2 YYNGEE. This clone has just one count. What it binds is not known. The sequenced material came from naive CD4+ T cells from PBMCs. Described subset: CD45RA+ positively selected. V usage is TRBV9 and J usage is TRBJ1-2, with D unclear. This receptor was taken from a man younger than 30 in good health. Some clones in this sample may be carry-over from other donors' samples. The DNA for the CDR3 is TGTGCCAGCAGCGCCTCCGGAGGGTACGGCTACACCTTC. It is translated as CASSASGGYGYTF.